One sample yielded the 18 T cell receptor beta chains listed below, sequenced in a study of Graves' ophthalmopathy and Graves' hyperthyroidism. Investigators amplified TCR beta CDR3 regions from RNA transcripts. HTBI primers were used in a first-round RT-PCR, which preceded a second-round multiplex PCR. TCRdb recomputed calls from the multiplex PCR reads with MiXCR, one row per CDR3 protein. The sample lists 600,000 to 700,000 distinct CDR3 sequences, over 40% occurring once. The sequenced sample was peripheral blood. Receptor source: an adult man with Graves' ophthalmopathy.

A remark on this clonotype: This may be a read error: a much more frequent sequence differs by one nucleotide. This chain connects TRBV5-1 to TRBJ1-1; the D is unclear. The CDR3 consists of 17 residues. The V gene's germline CDR1 is SGHRS and CDR2 YFSETQ. V was pared by 0 bases and J by 0 bases, with 15 bases between. In nucleotides, the CDR3 is TGCGCCAGCAGCTTGGGGGGTCGGCCGCAAATGAACACTGAAGCTTTCTTT. This codes for CASSLGGRPQMNTEAFF.

This clonotype appeared a single time. V usage is TRBV20-1 and J usage is TRBJ1-2; D perhaps matches TRBD1 (6 bases). Per germline, CDR1 DFQATT and CDR2 SNEGSKA (reference sequence). V was trimmed by 5 bases and J by 3 bases, leaving 10 bases between them. The CDR3 spans 12 residues. CDR3 loop: CSAAYRDYGYTF. DNA of the CDR3: TGCAGTGCTGCATACAGGGACTATGGCTACACCTTC.

This clonotype was picked up one time. This rearrangement joins TRBV10-3 to TRBJ1-3; D perhaps matches TRBD1 (5 bases). The CDR3 extends over 14 amino acids. V was pared by 6 bases and J by 4 bases, with 13 bases between. In germline, CDR1 is ENHRY, CDR2 SYGVKD. CDR3 nucleotide sequence: TGTGCCATCAGACGCCAGGGACGAGGAAACACCATATATTTT. Translation gives CAIRRQGRGNTIYF.

This clonotype turned up a few times. One junction end does not reproduce the germline sequence, and a read error may be involved. The chain recombines TRBV10-3 with TRBJ1-5; 7 nucleotides match TRBD1. This CDR3 has 18 amino acids. The germline V gene has CDR1 ENHRY and CDR2 SYGVKD. CDR3 nucleotide sequence: TGTGCCAGCAGTCTGCCGCTGACAGGGACCCTAGCAAATCAGCCCCAGCATTTT. It yields the protein CASSLPLTGTLANQPQHF.

This chain joins TRBV19 and TRBJ2-3; D is uncertain. This CDR3 has 15 amino acids. V gave up 4 bases and J gave up 2 bases, with 13 bases separating them. Germline V gene data show CDR1 as LNHDA and CDR2 as SQIVND (reference sequence). DNA of the CDR3: TGTGCCAGTAGTACGGCGGAGCGTAACACAGATACGCAGTATTTT. Protein: CASSTAERNTDTQYF.

Of note for this clonotype: It may be a read error: a sequence one base away is much more abundant. This chain connects TRBV5-5 to TRBJ2-7; 7 bases are shared with TRBD1. Germline-derived CDR1 and CDR2 are SGHKS and YYEKEE (reference sequence). CDR3 length: 13 amino acids. Losses at the gene ends were 0 bases for V and 9 bases for J; bases not matched to a gene: 6. DNA of the CDR3: TGTGCCAGCAGCTTGGACAGGGGCCACGGGCAGTACTTC. Translated: CASSLDRGHGQYF.

Regarding this clonotype: A much more abundant neighbour one base away suggests this may be a read error. The V and J genes are TRBV24-1 and TRBJ2-2; D call uncertain. Trimming stripped 11 bases from V and 3 bases from J, with 12 bases between. The germline gives CDR1 KGHDR, CDR2 SFDVKD. CDR3 length: 13 amino acids. CDR3 protein: CASSVMYTGELFF. CDR3 in DNA: TGTGCCAGCAGCGTAATGTACACCGGGGAGCTGTTTTTT.

Only a few counts were recorded for this clonotype. The V and J genes are TRBV7-3 and TRBJ1-1; no reliable D call. V shed 5 bases and J shed 2 bases, with 15 bases lying between them. The germline gives CDR1 SGHTA, CDR2 FQGTGA. This CDR3 has 15 amino acids. CDR3 sequence reads: CASSPTAHLNTEAFF. The DNA for the CDR3 is TGTGCCAGCAGCCCCACAGCTCACCTTAACACTGAAGCTTTCTTT.

The V call is TRBV10-3, the J call TRBJ2-3; a weak D match, TRBD1 (6 bases). V dropped 3 bases and J dropped 4 bases, with 17 bases sitting between them. Germline CDR1 ENHRY, CDR2 SYGVKD. The length of the CDR3 is 16 residues. The CDR3 loop reads CAISEYKDRQADTQYF. Written as DNA, the CDR3 is TGTGCCATCAGTGAATATAAGGACAGACAGGCAGATACGCAGTATTTT.

This clonotype was found a few times. V usage is TRBV12-3 or TRBV12-4 and J usage is TRBJ1-6; possibly TRBD1 for D (5 bases). This CDR3 comprises 16 residues. The ends were cut back, 0 bases at V and 7 bases at J, with 13 bases in the middle. CDR3 loop: CASSLARQGENSPLHF. The CDR3 DNA sequence: TGTGCCAGCAGTTTAGCGCGTCAAGGGGAGAATTCACCCCTCCACTTT.

V is TRBV6-5 and J is TRBJ1-2; the match to TRBD1 covers 10 bases. The CDR3 extends over 14 amino acids. V lost 9 bases, J lost 6 bases, and 10 bases stayed unmatched. Germline loops: CDR1 MNHEY, CDR2 SVGAGI. The CDR3 region is CASWIRGQGNGYTF. The CDR3, as DNA: TGTGCCAGTTGGATAAGGGGACAGGGGAATGGCTACACCTTC.

This clonotype was observed many times. The rearrangement uses TRBV6-1 and TRBJ2-2; 8 bases match TRBD2. The J segment lost 14 bases and the V segment lost 3 bases, leaving 5 bases of the junction unmatched. The CDR3 contains 12 residues. Looked up from germline, CDR1 is MNHNS and CDR2 is SASEGT. For the CDR3, the DNA is TGTGCCAGCAGTGACGCGGGGGGATTACTGTTTTTT. As protein: CASSDAGGLLFF.

Remarks on this clonotype: At one end the junction does not follow the germline gene, possibly because of a read error. The CDR3: CAGSLNPPGWGKDSPLHF. CDR3 bases: TGTGCCGGCAGCTTAAACCCTCCCGGTTGGGGGAAGGATTCACCCCTCCACTTT. V usage is TRBV11-2 and J usage is TRBJ1-6; D may be TRBD1 (5 bases). Germline CDR1 SGHAT, CDR2 FQNNGV. The CDR3 runs 18 residues.

The chain couples TRBV7-2 to TRBJ2-3; 13 positions match TRBD2. Germline V CDR1 and CDR2: SGHTA, FQGNSA. V gave up 5 bases and J gave up 3 bases; unmatched junction bases: 8. CDR3 length: 17 residues. In DNA, the CDR3 is TGTGCCAGCAGCCCCCAACGACTAGCGGGAGGTACAGATACGCAGTATTTT. Its protein is CASSPQRLAGGTDTQYF.

This clonotype showed up just a few times. V usage is TRBV27 and J usage is TRBJ1-2, with TRBD1 as a possible D gene (6 bases). Between the trimmed V and J ends, which lost 2 bases and 5 bases, there was a span of 12 bases. In germline, CDR1 is MNHEY, CDR2 SMNVEV (reference sequence). This CDR3 spans 14 amino acids. This CDR3 is CASSLKGQGYGYTF. CDR3 DNA sequence: TGTGCCAGCAGTTTAAAGGGCCAGGGGTATGGCTACACCTTC.

This clonotype was recorded at least ten times. This chain links TRBV7-8 with TRBJ2-7, with TRBD1 matching over 8 bases. CDR1 is SGHVS and CDR2 is FQNEAQ in the germline V gene. The CDR3 consists of 15 residues. V lost 4 bases, J lost 3 bases, and 8 bases stayed unmatched. This chain's CDR3 is CASSSTGTGHYEQYF. The CDR3 nucleotides read TGTGCCAGCAGCTCCACTGGGACAGGCCACTACGAGCAGTACTTC.

This clonotype was counted many times. The J gene is TRBJ2-7, the V gene TRBV5-1; TRBD1 agrees at 7 bases. Germline CDR1 is SGHRS and CDR2 is YFSETQ. This CDR3 has 14 amino acids. V lost 0 bases and J lost 6; bases outside the gene matches: 6. The CDR3 DNA reads TGCGCCAGCAGCTTGGGACAGGGCGAATCCGAGCAGTACTTC. This encodes CASSLGQGESEQYF.

Worth noting for this clonotype: Possible read error: a much larger clone is one base away. The chain uses TRBV13 and TRBJ2-7; D is unresolved. This CDR3 has 13 amino acids. V was clipped by 5 bases and J by 3 bases, with 11 bases between them. Germline V lookup: CDR1 PRHDT, CDR2 FYEKMQ (reference sequence). In DNA form, the CDR3 reads TGTGCCAGCAGCCCGAGCGAGCGCTACGAGCAGTACTTC. It specifies CASSPSERYEQYF.